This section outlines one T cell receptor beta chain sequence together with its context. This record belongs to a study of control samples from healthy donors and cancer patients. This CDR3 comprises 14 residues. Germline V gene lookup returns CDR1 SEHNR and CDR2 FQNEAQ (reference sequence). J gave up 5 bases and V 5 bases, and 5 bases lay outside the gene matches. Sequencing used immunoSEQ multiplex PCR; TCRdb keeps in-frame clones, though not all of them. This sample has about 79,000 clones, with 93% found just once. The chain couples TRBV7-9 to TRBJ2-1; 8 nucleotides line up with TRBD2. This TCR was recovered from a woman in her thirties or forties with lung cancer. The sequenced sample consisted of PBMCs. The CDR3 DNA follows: TGTGCCAGCAGCGACCCGGGACTAGACAATGAGCAGTTCTTC. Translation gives CASSDPGLDNEQFF. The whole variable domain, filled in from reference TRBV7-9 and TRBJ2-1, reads DTGVSQNPRHKITKRGQNVTFRCDPISEHNRLYWYRQTLGQGPEFLTYFQNEAQLEKSRLLSDRFSAERPKGSFSTLEIQRTEQGDSAMYLCASSDPGLDNEQFFGPGTRLTVL.